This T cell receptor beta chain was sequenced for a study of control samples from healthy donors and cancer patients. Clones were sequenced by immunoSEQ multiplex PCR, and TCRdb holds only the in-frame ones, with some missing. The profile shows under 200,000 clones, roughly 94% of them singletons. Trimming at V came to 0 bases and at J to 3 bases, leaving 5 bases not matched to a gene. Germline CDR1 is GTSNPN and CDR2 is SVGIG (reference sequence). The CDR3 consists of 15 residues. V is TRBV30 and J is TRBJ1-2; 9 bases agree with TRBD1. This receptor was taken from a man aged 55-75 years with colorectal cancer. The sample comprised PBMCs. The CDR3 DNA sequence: TGTGCCTGGAGTGTACAGGGGGCATCTTACTATGGCTACACCTTC. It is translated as CAWSVQGASYYGYTF.